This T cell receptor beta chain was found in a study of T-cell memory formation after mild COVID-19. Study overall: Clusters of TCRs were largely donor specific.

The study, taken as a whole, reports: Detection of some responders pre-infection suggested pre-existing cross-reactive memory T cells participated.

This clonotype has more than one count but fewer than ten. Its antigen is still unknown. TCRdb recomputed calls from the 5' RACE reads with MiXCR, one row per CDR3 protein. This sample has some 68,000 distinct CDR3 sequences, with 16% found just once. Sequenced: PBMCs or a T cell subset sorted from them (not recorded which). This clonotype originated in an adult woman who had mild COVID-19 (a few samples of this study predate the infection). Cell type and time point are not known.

The CDR3 here is CASSFEGGRQYF. CDR3 coding DNA: TGTGCCAGCAGCTTTGAGGGGGGACGTCAGTACTTC. This chain connects TRBV11-2 to TRBJ2-4; the D call may be TRBD1 or TRBD2 (6 bases each). The germline V and J ends were trimmed by 3 bases and 12 bases, with 12 bases remaining between them. Germline V CDR1 and CDR2: SGHAT, FQNNGV. This CDR3 spans 12 amino acids.